These 31 T cell receptor beta chains share one sample of origin, sequenced in a study of T-cell memory formation after mild COVID-19. MiXCR, run by TCRdb on the 5' RACE reads, gives a single entry per CDR3 protein. This sample carries more than 400,000 distinct CDR3 sequences, 18% of them seen once, and the ten largest clones take approximately 13%. The sequencing sample was made of PBMCs or a T cell subset sorted from them (not recorded which). All receptors come from an adult woman who had mild COVID-19 (a few samples of this study predate the infection). Cell type and time point are not known.

This sequence joins TRBV30 and TRBJ1-5; maybe TRBD1 (6 bases). V lost 0 bases, J lost 1 base, and 13 bases lay in between. The CDR3 contains 16 residues. The germline CDR1 and CDR2 sequences are GTSNPN and SVGIG (reference sequence). The CDR3 DNA follows: TGTGCCTGGAGTGTGTGGGCAGGGGAGAGCAATCAGCCCCAGCATTTT. Translating gives CAWSVWAGESNQPQHF.

J is TRBJ2-6 and V is TRBV4-3; tentative D call: TRBD1 (6 bases). The CDR3 length is 16 residues. CDR1 and CDR2 (germline): LGHNA, YSLEER. V lost 1 base and J 4 bases, leaving 11 bases between the germline ends. CDR3 sequence: CASSQVTGSGANVLTF. The CDR3 DNA reads TGCGCCAGCAGCCAAGTAACAGGGTCCGGGGCCAACGTCCTGACTTTC.

The chain joins TRBV4-2 to TRBJ1-2, with D uncertain. This CDR3 has 14 residues. Between the trimmed V and J ends, which lost 0 bases and 5 bases, there was a span of 10 bases. Germline V gene data show CDR1 as LGHNA and CDR2 as YNFKEQ. CDR3 nucleotides: TGTGCCAGCAGCCAAGATCTGGGAACGTATGGCTACACCTTC. Translation: CASSQDLGTYGYTF.

This clonotype turned up a few times. This chain uses TRBV5-5 with TRBJ2-3; D unresolved. Trimming shortened V by 0 bases and J by 6 bases, and 5 bases separated the two germline ends. Per germline, CDR1 SGHKS and CDR2 YYEKEE (reference sequence). This CDR3 has 12 amino acids. CDR3 nucleotide sequence: TGTGCCAGCAGCTTGGAATGGGATACGCAGTATTTT. This sequence encodes CASSLEWDTQYF.

This chain links TRBV5-6 with TRBJ2-1; 14 nucleotides agree with TRBD2. Germline lookup yields CDR1 SGHDT and CDR2 YYEEEE. The ends lost 3 bases at V and 4 bases at J; junction bases unmatched: 9. The CDR3 contains 18 residues. CDR3 in amino acids: CASSSGGGLAGVYNEQFF. Here the CDR3 DNA reads TGTGCCAGCAGCTCCGGAGGGGGACTAGCGGGAGTGTACAATGAGCAGTTCTTC.

The chain carries TRBV5-1 and TRBJ2-1; no firm D call. Trimming left V 0 bases short and J 5 bases short, with 18 bases between. The CDR3 extends over 17 amino acids. Germline loops: CDR1 SGHRS, CDR2 YFSETQ. The CDR3 sequence: CASSLESGVWGNNEQFF. The DNA of the CDR3 is TGCGCCAGCAGCTTGGAATCCGGAGTTTGGGGAAACAATGAGCAGTTCTTC.

This clonotype appeared a few times. The chain combines TRBV3-1 with TRBJ2-7; 14 positions match TRBD2. CDR3 size: 18 residues. V lost 3 bases to trimming and J lost 7 bases; unmatched junction nucleotides: 14. Germline lookup yields CDR1 LGHDT and CDR2 YNNKEL (reference sequence). The CDR3 loop is CASSHFYGTSGSFTEQYF. As DNA, the CDR3 is TGTGCCAGCAGCCATTTTTACGGGACTAGCGGGAGTTTTACAGAGCAGTACTTC.

The sample holds a few counts of this clonotype. The CDR3 reads CSARSPIYNEQFF. CDR3 DNA sequence: TGCAGTGCTAGATCCCCGATATACAATGAGCAGTTCTTC. The chain has TRBV20-1 and TRBJ2-1; D gene uncertain. The CDR3 loop spans 13 amino acids. V lost 2 bases and J lost 4, with 9 bases in between. The germline gives CDR1 DFQATT, CDR2 SNEGSKA (reference sequence).

A few counts support this clonotype. The rearrangement joins TRBV7-6 to TRBJ2-7, with a tentative D call TRBD1 (6 bases). The ends were cut back, 2 bases at V and 2 bases at J, with 16 bases in the middle. The CDR3 runs to 16 residues. The germline CDR1 and CDR2 sequences are SGHVS and FNYEAQ. CDR3 DNA: TGTGCCAGCAGCTTACCAGGGGCCGGGGCCACCTACGAGCAGTACTTC. This sequence encodes CASSLPGAGATYEQYF.

This rearrangement joins TRBV29-1 to TRBJ2-5; 8 nucleotides match TRBD2. The CDR3 extends over 15 amino acids. Germline CDR1 is SQVTM and CDR2 is ANQGSEA. The junction had 12 bases not matched to a gene; V was cut back by 4 bases and J by 5 bases. This CDR3 is CSVGLAGTPPETQYF. DNA for the CDR3: TGCAGCGTTGGGCTAGCGGGTACTCCCCCGGAGACCCAGTACTTC.

This clonotype was observed a handful of times. V usage is TRBV6-5 and J usage is TRBJ2-1, with D hard to call. The CDR3 is made up of 14 amino acids. V lost 6 bases and J lost 2, with 11 bases in between. Germline V CDR1 and CDR2: MNHEY, SVGAGI. CDR3 protein: CASRTPHAYNEQFF. Here the CDR3 DNA reads TGTGCCAGCAGAACCCCTCACGCCTACAATGAGCAGTTCTTC.

The rearrangement joins TRBV19 to TRBJ2-3; D is ambiguous. V lost 3 bases and J lost 6, with 16 bases in between. This CDR3 contains 15 residues. The germline V gene encodes CDR1 LNHDA and CDR2 SQIVND (reference sequence). The CDR3 DNA sequence: TGTGCCAGTAGTATGTTACAGTCCCAGGTGGATACGCAGTATTTT. Its protein is CASSMLQSQVDTQYF.

V and J are TRBV6-5 and TRBJ1-1; 8 bases line up with TRBD1. This CDR3 has 12 amino acids. V lost 6 bases, J lost 7 bases, and 4 bases stayed unmatched. Germline V CDR1 and CDR2: MNHEY, SVGAGI. The DNA for the CDR3 is TGTGCCAGCAGACCCGGACAGGGTGAAGCTTTCTTT. It encodes CASRPGQGEAFF.

The chain links TRBV12-3 or TRBV12-4 to TRBJ2-2, with 9 bases lining up with TRBD1. J gave up 3 bases and V 5 bases, and 4 bases lay outside the gene matches. This CDR3 is 15 amino acids long. CDR3 sequence: CASSIRDRDTGELFF. DNA for the CDR3: TGTGCCAGCAGTATCCGGGACAGGGACACCGGGGAGCTGTTTTTT.

The chain has TRBV7-9 and TRBJ2-1; TRBD2 agrees at 7 bases. Germline V gene data show CDR1 as SEHNR and CDR2 as FQNEAQ (reference sequence). This CDR3 is built from 15 residues. J lost 5 bases, V lost 4 bases, and 8 bases had no gene match. Here the CDR3 reads CASSSAERDDNEQFF. DNA of the CDR3: TGTGCCAGCAGCTCCGCCGAGCGGGATGACAATGAGCAGTTCTTC.

This clonotype was seen a few times. The chain recombines TRBV4-2 with TRBJ1-5; TRBD1 aligns across 9 bases. Germline V lookup: CDR1 LGHNA, CDR2 YNFKEQ. The junction had 9 bases not matched to a gene; V was cut back by 4 bases and J by 2 bases. CDR3 length equals 17 residues. CDR3 coding DNA: TGTGCCAGCAGCCGCGGGACAGGGAATGCGGGCAATCAGCCCCAGCATTTT. Amino acid sequence: CASSRGTGNAGNQPQHF.

The rearrangement links TRBV12-3 or TRBV12-4 to TRBJ2-1, with TRBD2 matching 7 bases. The CDR3 covers 12 residues. The V gene end was trimmed by 5 bases and the J gene end by 8 bases; junction bases not matched to a gene: 3. The CDR3 DNA reads as TGTGCCAGCAGTCCTGCGGGGGATGAGCAGTTCTTC. Its translation is CASSPAGDEQFF.

This chain joins TRBV6-6 and TRBJ2-7, with 7 bases that match TRBD1. Germline CDR1 is MNHNY and CDR2 is SVGAGI (reference sequence). The CDR3 is made up of 15 amino acids. The junction had 6 bases not matched to a gene; V was cut back by 0 bases and J by 4 bases. The CDR3 DNA follows: TGTGCCAGCAGTTACTCGACAGGGACCGTATACGAGCAGTACTTC. This translates into CASSYSTGTVYEQYF.

The genes are TRBV12-3 or TRBV12-4 and TRBJ1-2; no clear D gene. V was cut by 6 bases and J by 0 bases, with 14 bases left in between. The CDR3 has 15 amino acids. The CDR3 DNA follows: TGTGCCAGCAGCCCCGGATTGGCAGCTAACTATGGCTACACCTTC. Protein product: CASSPGLAANYGYTF.

This clonotype was seen ten or more times. This rearrangement joins TRBV6-5 to TRBJ1-1; D possibly corresponds to TRBD1 (5 bases). The CDR3 consists of 14 residues. V gave up 7 bases and J gave up 6 bases, with 18 bases separating them. Germline lookup yields CDR1 MNHEY and CDR2 SVGAGI. This CDR3 reads CASISGSRGAEAFF. Here the CDR3 DNA reads TGTGCCAGCATCTCAGGGAGCCGGGGCGCTGAAGCTTTCTTT.

The chain has TRBV6-2 or TRBV6-3 and TRBJ2-7, with 9 bases that match TRBD2. CDR3 length: 15 residues. Germline CDR1 reads MNHEY; CDR2 reads SVGEGT. With V trimmed by 5 bases and J by 4 bases, 9 bases remained unmatched. As DNA, the CDR3 is TGTGCCAGCAGTCCCACAGGGACTAGCTTATACGAGCAGTACTTC. It encodes CASSPTGTSLYEQYF.

This clonotype was observed a few times. V and J are TRBV5-1 and TRBJ1-4; a possible D gene is TRBD1 (5 bases). This CDR3 is built from 15 residues. Germline loops: CDR1 SGHRS, CDR2 YFSETQ. The V end was cut by 4 bases, the J end by 8 bases, with 18 bases between. The CDR3 loop is CASSRDGQGEEKLFF. The DNA for the CDR3 is TGCGCCAGCAGCCGTGATGGGCAGGGTGAGGAAAAACTGTTTTTT.

The chain links TRBV18 to TRBJ2-7; 10 bases line up with TRBD1. Germline values: CDR1 KGHSH, CDR2 LQKENI. The CDR3 extends over 16 amino acids. With V trimmed by 6 bases and J by 3 bases, 11 bases remained unmatched. DNA of the CDR3: TGTGCCAGCTCCAGAAGTCAGGGACAGGGGTTCTACGAGCAGTACTTC. It yields the protein CASSRSQGQGFYEQYF.

This clonotype has a handful of counts. The V gene is TRBV15, the J gene TRBJ2-5, with D possibly matching TRBD2 (7 bases). Trimming pared 2 bases from V and 4 bases from J, leaving 20 bases between. Germline V gives CDR1 LNHNV, CDR2 YYDKDF (reference sequence). The CDR3 covers 17 residues. The CDR3 DNA follows: TGTGCCACCAGCAGATCTACCGGGGCGGGGGCCGGAGAGACCCAGTACTTC. It yields the protein CATSRSTGAGAGETQYF.

This clonotype was observed a handful of times. The chain uses TRBV12-3 or TRBV12-4 and TRBJ2-7; D possibly matches TRBD1 or TRBD2 (5 bases each). Trimming stripped 3 bases from V and 0 bases from J, with 12 bases between. This CDR3 spans 15 amino acids. CDR3 sequence reads: CASSFGTPSSYEQYF. CDR3 nucleotides: TGTGCCAGCAGTTTTGGGACCCCCAGCTCCTACGAGCAGTACTTC.

Only a few counts were recorded for this clonotype. The rearrangement links TRBV24-1 to TRBJ2-7; 10 bases line up with TRBD1. Germline lookup yields CDR1 KGHDR and CDR2 SFDVKD. V lost 3 bases to trimming and J lost 5 bases; unmatched junction nucleotides: 9. This CDR3 is 16 amino acids long. The CDR3 DNA sequence: TGTGCCACCAGTGATCCCCGACAGGGGGCTAAGAACGAGCAGTACTTC. It yields the protein CATSDPRQGAKNEQYF.

The rearrangement uses TRBV7-9 and TRBJ2-1, with TRBD2 matching over 8 bases. Germline CDR1 and CDR2: SEHNR and FQNEAQ (reference sequence). Losses at the gene ends were 2 bases for V and 5 bases for J; bases not matched to a gene: 11. The CDR3 totals 17 residues. The DNA for the CDR3 is TGTGCCAGCAGCTTACCCCTCGGGAGGGAGGGGCACAATGAGCAGTTCTTC. This codes for CASSLPLGREGHNEQFF.

There are a few counts of this clonotype. V gene TRBV5-4 combines with J gene TRBJ2-7; D is uncertain. This CDR3 spans 12 amino acids. CDR1 is SGHNT, CDR2 YYREEE, per germline (reference sequence). The germline V and J ends were trimmed by 3 bases and 2 bases, with 6 bases remaining between them. The CDR3 sequence: CASSYGTYEQYF. As DNA, the CDR3 is TGTGCCAGCAGCTACGGAACCTACGAGCAGTACTTC.

This chain connects TRBV5-4 to TRBJ2-1; D perhaps matches TRBD1 (5 bases). Trimming shortened V by 4 bases and J by 10 bases, and 9 bases separated the two germline ends. Germline CDR1 is SGHNT and CDR2 is YYREEE (reference sequence). The CDR3 has 11 residues. The CDR3 is CASSTTAEQFF. The CDR3, as DNA: TGTGCCAGCAGCACGACAGCGGAGCAGTTCTTC.

J is TRBJ2-1 and V is TRBV30; 15 bases agree with TRBD2. The CDR3 extends over 15 amino acids. Trimming cost V 5 bases and J 1 base; bases outside gene matches: 0. CDR1 is GTSNPN and CDR2 is SVGIG in the germline V gene (reference sequence). The CDR3 DNA is TGTGCCTGGGGGACTAGCGGGAGGTCCTACAATGAGCAGTTCTTC. This gives the protein CAWGTSGRSYNEQFF.

The gene calls are TRBV4-1 and TRBJ2-2; TRBD1 matches at 7 bases. The CDR3 totals 14 residues. Germline CDR1 and CDR2: MGHRA and YSYEKL. J was trimmed by 5 bases and V by 9 bases; bases with no gene match: 9. The CDR3 DNA reads TGCGCCAGTGACAGGGACGTTAATACCGGGGAGCTGTTTTTT. It translates to CASDRDVNTGELFF.